This is a list of T cell receptor beta chains from one sample in a study of blood T cells in healthy people across ages. TCRdb re-called the 5' RACE reads through MiXCR, storing one row per CDR3 protein. Seen here are around 800,000 distinct CDR3 sequences, around 25% observed once, and the top ten hold 2.5% to 3.5%. This sample also belongs to another study, concerning T cells of mothers and their children.

Material for sequencing was blood. These receptor sequences come from a boy younger than 18 in good health. Each CDR3 is given without its conserved first and last residue. Each record gives: V gene, D gene, CDR3 protein. D genes are given only for firm matches.

TRBV5-1	NA	ASSFGLSTGELF
TRBV5-1	TRBD1	ASSFRQGAEEKLF
TRBV10-3	TRBD1	ATLDRGDYNEQF
TRBV29-1	NA	SVDTSTDYEQY
TRBV27	TRBD1	ASSTWDRASYEQY
TRBV12-3/TRBV12-4	TRBD1	ASSPDADRGAWPAQH
TRBV6-1	TRBD2	ASKRGGREEETQY
TRBV12-3/TRBV12-4	NA	ASGRQGEGGYT
TRBV7-6	NA	ASSLVGYRSSYNSPLH
TRBV28	NA	ASSLRSSGFSYEQY
TRBV30	NA	AWTVAPSGEKSGYT
TRBV3-1	NA	ASKDGANVLT
TRBV7-9	TRBD1	ASSSARTGFGKLF
TRBV19	TRBD2	ASIFSGGSYNEQF
TRBV28	NA	ASNSGGSGNTIY
TRBV29-1	NA	SVERPISSGANVLT
TRBV3-1	TRBD2	ASSQGPLTSQF
TRBV12-5	TRBD2	ASGLSTSGGLLQETQY
TRBV4-1	TRBD1	ASSQVETGEGSEKLF
TRBV12-3/TRBV12-4	TRBD2	ASSSLHSGGSYNEQF
TRBV15	NA	ATRREELF
TRBV20-1	NA	SARSSPRSTALDGYT
TRBV12-3/TRBV12-4	TRBD1	ASSPGQGQF
TRBV28	TRBD2	ASQKSGTSPFRETQY
TRBV5-1	NA	ASSNVYNEQF
TRBV20-1	NA	SADDGGSYNEQF
TRBV5-1	TRBD2	ASSRSTSGQQYNEQF
TRBV12-3/TRBV12-4	NA	AGSLSADEQY
TRBV5-1	TRBD2	ASSSGGRQMEQY
TRBV30	TRBD2	AWSARLAGVYNEQF
TRBV4-3	NA	ASSQQPGMNTEAF
TRBV7-9	TRBD2	ASSLGGGVYNEQF
TRBV29-1	TRBD1	SVDAGGPGYGYT